Each of the 2 T cell receptor beta chains below was sequenced from the same sample in a study of cytomegalovirus exposure and HLA in healthy donors. The PCR contained 60 Vbeta and 13 Jbeta primers. The repertoire was sequenced with immunoSEQ multiplex PCR; TCRdb's copy has only in-frame clones and lacks some. The profile shows roughly 150,000 clones, 82% of them singletons. Sequencing was carried out using PBMCs. The source is a male donor in good health and CMV-seronegative.

The chain combines TRBV6-5 with TRBJ2-5; 9 bases agree with TRBD2. J gave up 4 bases and V 6 bases, and 6 bases lay outside the gene matches. Germline CDR1 reads MNHEY; CDR2 reads SVGAGI. CDR3 length equals 14 residues. In nucleotides, the CDR3 is TGTGCCAGCAGCCGAGCACTAGCGGGAGAGACCCAGTACTTC. This codes for CASSRALAGETQYF.

This chain connects TRBV2 to TRBJ2-3, with TRBD2 matching 9 bases. V shed 1 base and J 2 bases; nucleotides not matched to a gene: 16. This CDR3 contains 20 residues. CDR1 is SNHLY and CDR2 is FYNNEI in the germline V gene. CDR3 nucleotides: TGTGCCAGCAGTGAAGGCCCAGGGATGGGACTAGCTCGTTTCACAGATACGCAGTATTTT. Its protein product is CASSEGPGMGLARFTDTQYF.